A selection of T cell receptor delta chains follows, all from one sample in a study of Vδ1+ human thymocytes. TCRdb reran clone calling via CATT on the multiplex PCR reads. The sample includes fewer than 90,000 delta-chain clones, around 32% of them seen just once. Sequences were obtained from Vdelta1+ gamma-delta thymocytes from the thymus. Every receptor here comes from a boy under two years old who had congenital heart surgery. The CDR3 runs from the conserved cysteine through the conserved F or W. The D gene is left open where the match is weak. Size values are once, few and many counts, or a class for expanded clones, and some rows have none.

J | V | D | size | DNA | CDR3
TRDJ1 | TRDV1 | TRDD3 | . | TGTGCTCTTGGACAACCCTACTCCCCCTTCTACTGGGGGACAGACTACACCGATAAACTCATCTTT | CALGQPYSPFYWGTDYTDKLIF
TRDJ1 | TRDV1 | . | . | TGTGCTCTTGGGGAACTTACCTTCCTACGGGGGGATAACAATTGCCAGACCGATAAACTCATCTTT | CALGELTFLRGDNNCQTDKLIF
TRDJ1 | TRDV2 | TRDD3 | . | TGTGCCTGTGACACCCCCTTTCTACTGGGGGGCCCCGATAAACTCATCTTT | CACDTPFLLGGPDKLIF
TRDJ1 | TRDV1 | TRDD3 | . | TGTGCTCTTGGGGAACTCCTTCTCCCGAACTGGGGGTCTAGAGGGGAATCTTACACCGATAAACTCATCTTT | CALGELLLPNWGSRGESYTDKLIF
TRDJ1 | TRDV1 | TRDD3 | . | TGTGCTCTTGGGGAATCCAGCACAACCTTCGTACTGGGGGATACGCCCTGCACCGATAAACTCATCTTT | CALGESSTTFVLGDTPCTDKLIF
TRDJ1 | TRDV1 | TRDD3 | few | TGTGCTCTTGGGGGAACGGAATGGGGGATACGCGGGATCGATAAACTCATCTTT | CALGGTEWGIRGIDKLIF
TRDJ1 | TRDV1 | TRDD3 | few | TGTGCTCTTGGGGAAGTTGTATCCAGGGGGGATCTCTACACCGATAAACTCATCTTT | CALGEVVSRGDLYTDKLIF
TRDJ1 | TRDV1 | TRDD3 | . | TGTGCTCTTGGGGAAAAAGATCTGACGCGACCGACGCTGGGGGATACGCTGGGGTACACCGATAAACTCATCTTT | CALGEKDLTRPTLGDTLGYTDKLIF
TRDJ1 | TRDV1 | . | few | TGTGCTCTTGGGGAGGGACTACATATCTTATCTCCGGCCGATAAACTCATCTTT | CALGEGLHILSPADKLIF
TRDJ1 | TRDV2 | . | . | TGTGCCACCAACGGGGGACCCTCGCTTTTGGAACTCATCTTT | CATNGGPSLLELIF
TRDJ1 | TRDV1 | TRDD2 | few | TGTGCTCTTGGGGATACCCTCACACTCCCTTCCTACATCGGGGGAGATGCCAATAAACTCATCTTT | CALGDTLTLPSYIGGDANKLIF
TRDJ1 | TRDV1 | . | . | TGTGCTCTTGGGGAGCCCGGTTCCTCCGAGCGGTGTGACGTTCTTCACACCGATAAACTCATCTTT | CALGEPGSSERCDVLHTDKLIF
TRDJ1 | TRDV1 | TRDD3 | few | TGTGCTCTTGGGGAGTTTGGGCCATCTCGACCGCCAGCTTACTGGGGGATGGAGTACACCGATAAACTCATCTTT | CALGEFGPSRPPAYWGMEYTDKLIF
TRDJ1 | TRDV1 | . | . | TGTGCTCTTGGGAAAGGGAAGCTCCTGAACCTGGGGACACATAAACTCATCTTT | CALGKGKLLNLGTHKLIF
TRDJ1 | TRDV1 | . | few | TGTGCTCTTGGGCCCCTCAAAAATTCCTACTGGGAGATAAAGCGGACCGATAAACTCATCTTT | CALGPLKNSYWEIKRTDKLIF
TRDJ3 | TRDV2 | TRDD3 | . | TGTGCCTGTGCCACCGCTGGGGGCCCTTCCTGGGACACCCGACAGATGTTTTTC | CACATAGGPSWDTRQMFF
TRDJ1 | TRDV1 | . | few | TGTGCTCTTGGGGAACTTGGCACCTTCCTACTTAATCTGGGGGATTGCACCGATAAACTCATCTTT | CALGELGTFLLNLGDCTDKLIF
TRDJ1 | TRDV1 | TRDD3 | . | TGTGCTCTTGGGGACCCTAGCTTCCACCCCCCTGGGGGCGCCGATAAACTCATCTTT | CALGDPSFHPPGGADKLIF
TRDJ1 | TRDV1 | . | . | TGTGCTCTTGGGGAAACCCTTCCTAGAGGCCCTGGGGGAAAACTCATCTTT | CALGETLPRGPGGKLIF
TRDJ1 | TRDV1 | . | few | TGTGCTCTTGGGGAACTGTCGGGATGTGGGGGGGGTCCCCACACCGATAAACTCATCTTT | CALGELSGCGGGPHTDKLIF
TRDJ1 | TRDV1 | . | . | TGTGCTCTTGGGTTAGCTGGGAGAGACACCGATAAACTCATCTTT | CALGLAGRDTDKLIF
TRDJ1 | TRDV1 | . | . | TGTGCTCTTGGGGAACCGATGGATCTTCCCCCCCTGATCCCCCGGTACACCGATAAACTCATCTTT | CALGEPMDLPPLIPRYTDKLIF
TRDJ1 | TRDV1 | TRDD3 | few | TGTGCTCTTGGGCCCCAACTGCGGTGGGGGATACCTGACACCGATAAACTCATCTTT | CALGPQLRWGIPDTDKLIF
TRDJ1 | TRDV1 | TRDD3 | . | TGTGCTCTTGACCTCCTTCCCTCAGTACTGGGGGAACGAACGGGCGATAAACTCATCTTT | CALDLLPSVLGERTGDKLIF
TRDJ1 | TRDV1 | TRDD2 | few | TGTGCTCTTGGGGGAGTCTTTCCTACGTATACCGATAAACTCATCTTT | CALGGVFPTYTDKLIF
TRDJ1 | TRDV2 | TRDD3 | . | TGTGCCTGTGCCACTGGAGGGAGAGTACTGGGGCCCTCGTACACCGATAAACTCATCTTT | CACATGGRVLGPSYTDKLIF
TRDJ1 | TRDV1 | . | few | TGTGCTCTTGGGGAAGGGCCTTCCCCCGATAAACTCATCTTT | CALGEGPSPDKLIF
TRDJ1 | TRDV1 | TRDD3 | . | TGTGCTCTTGGGGAACTAAGGGGGGATACAAAGTACACCGATAAACTCATCTTT | CALGELRGDTKYTDKLIF
TRDJ1 | TRDV1 | . | . | TGTGCTCTTGGGGAACTGTCTTTACTGGGATCCACAGAGGAACTCATCTTT | CALGELSLLGSTEELIF
TRDJ1 | TRDV1 | . | few | TGTGCTCTTGGGGAACTCGGTGGACACCCGTACACCGATAAACTCATCTTT | CALGELGGHPYTDKLIF
TRDJ1 | TRDV1 | TRDD3 | few | TGTGCTCTTGGAGTCTGGCCTTCTTCCCTCTGTACTGGGGATTCCCGGATGGAACTCATCTTT | CALGVWPSSLCTGDSRMELIF
TRDJ1 | TRDV1 | TRDD3 | few | TGTGCTCTTGGGGAACAATGTCTCGGATACGCGGGTAAGGAAGGGCTCATCTTT | CALGEQCLGYAGKEGLIF